A single sample gave rise to the 29 T cell receptor beta chains below, sequenced in a study of blood T cells in healthy people across ages. Through a sample-barcoded 5' primer and a J-beta primer mix, a second PCR was run for roughly 6 to 11 cycles. TCRdb analysed the 5' RACE reads with MiXCR anew, one entry per CDR3 protein. The sample has about 680,000 distinct CDR3 sequences, 45% to 50% seen once. The sequencing sample was made of blood. Receptor source: a woman aged 55-70 years in good health.

V usage is TRBV7-3 and J usage is TRBJ2-2; no definite D call. This CDR3 is built from 13 residues. With 3 bases removed from V and 6 bases from J, the gap between germline ends came to 8 bases. Germline values: CDR1 SGHTA, CDR2 FQGTGA. The chain's CDR3 is CASSLDPPGELFF. The CDR3 region has the DNA TGTGCCAGCAGCTTGGACCCGCCCGGGGAGCTGTTTTTT.

The chain joins TRBV4-3 to TRBJ2-1; D possibly uses TRBD1 or TRBD2 (5 bases each). CDR3 size: 15 residues. The V end was cut by 3 bases, the J end by 6 bases, with 15 bases between. Germline loops: CDR1 LGHNA, CDR2 YSLEER. This CDR3 is CASSQDGTRPNEQFF. DNA for the CDR3: TGCGCCAGCAGCCAGGACGGGACCCGCCCCAATGAGCAGTTCTTC.

The gene calls are TRBV5-1 and TRBJ2-7; D might be TRBD1 (5 bases). The DNA end is more similar to TRBJ2-5, so the J call may be wrong. CDR1 and CDR2 from the germline V gene are SGHRS and YFSETQ. The CDR3 is 12 amino acids. The CDR3 DNA reads TGCGCCAGCAGCGCGCAGGGAGAGACCCAGTACTTC. Translating it yields CASSAQGETQYF.

The J gene is TRBJ2-7, the V gene TRBV4-3, with D unclear. The J call may be wrong; the DNA end is better matched by TRBJ2-5. Germline V gene sequence: CDR1 LGHNA, CDR2 YSLEER. The CDR3 runs to 13 residues. The CDR3 DNA follows: TGCGCCAGCAGCCAAGGGAGTGAGGCGACCCAGTACTTC. Translating it yields CASSQGSEATQYF.

The chain employs TRBV5-1 and TRBJ1-1; D remains ambiguous. The CDR3 length is 15 residues. The germline gives CDR1 SGHRS, CDR2 YFSETQ. Trimming removed 4 bases at V and 2 bases at J, with 15 bases between. The CDR3 sequence: CASSTGPSVNTEAFF. CDR3 DNA: TGCGCCAGCAGCACGGGTCCCTCGGTCAACACTGAAGCTTTCTTT.

V usage is TRBV24-1 and J usage is TRBJ2-1; 10 bases map to TRBD1. Germline CDR1 and CDR2: KGHDR and SFDVKD. The junction had 11 bases not matched to a gene; V was cut back by 8 bases and J by 8 bases. The CDR3 runs to 15 residues. The CDR3 sequence is CATMFGRDRGHEQFF. As DNA, the CDR3 is TGTGCCACCATGTTCGGGCGGGACAGGGGCCATGAGCAGTTCTTC.

The rearrangement links TRBV15 to TRBJ2-3, with 7 nucleotides matching TRBD1. Germline assignment: CDR1 LNHNV and CDR2 YYDKDF (reference sequence). V was pared by 6 bases and J by 2 bases, with 8 bases of the junction left unmatched. The CDR3 contains 15 residues. The CDR3 loop reads CATRDRELFTDTQYF. In DNA, the CDR3 is TGTGCCACCAGAGACAGGGAGTTGTTCACAGATACGCAGTATTTT.

The V gene is TRBV7-2, the J gene TRBJ2-7; D might be TRBD2 (6 bases). Trimming shortened V by 3 bases and J by 5 bases, and 14 bases separated the two germline ends. This CDR3 comprises 14 residues. Germline assignment: CDR1 SGHTA and CDR2 FQGNSA. The CDR3 reads CASSFAGWEDEQYF. The CDR3 nucleotides read TGTGCCAGCAGCTTCGCGGGATGGGAAGACGAGCAGTACTTC. Full variable domain (remainder filled in from reference TRBV7-2 and TRBJ2-7): GAGVSQSPSNKVTEKGKDVELRCDPISGHTALYWYRQSLGQGLEFLIYFQGNSAPDKSGLPSDRFSAERTGGSVSTLTIQRTQQEDSAVYLCASSFAGWEDEQYFGPGTRLTVT.

The chain couples TRBV9 to TRBJ2-1; D remains unclear. The CDR3 consists of 13 residues. Germline V gene lookup returns CDR1 SGDLS and CDR2 YYNGEE. V was clipped by 0 bases and J by 0 bases, with 1 base between them. This CDR3 is CASSVGSYNEQFF. CDR3 nucleotides: TGTGCCAGCAGCGTAGGCTCCTACAATGAGCAGTTCTTC.

This clonotype was counted only a few times. The rearrangement joins TRBV9 to TRBJ2-3; TRBD2 is a possible D gene (7 bases). This CDR3 is built from 14 residues. Germline V gives CDR1 SGDLS, CDR2 YYNGEE. V lost 0 bases to trimming and J lost 5 bases, with 10 bases between them. The CDR3 DNA reads TGTGCCAGCAGCGTAGAGGGGGGGGTAGATACGCAGTATTTT. It codes for CASSVEGGVDTQYF.

V usage is TRBV10-3 and J usage is TRBJ1-4, with a tentative D call TRBD1 (5 bases). V was clipped by 3 bases and J by 3 bases, with 11 bases between them. The CDR3 runs 15 residues. Per germline, CDR1 ENHRY and CDR2 SYGVKD. CDR3 sequence: CAISDTGGANEKLFF. The DNA of the CDR3 is TGTGCCATCAGTGACACCGGGGGAGCTAATGAAAAACTGTTTTTT.

V and J are TRBV24-1 and TRBJ2-1; 8 positions match TRBD2. V trimming: 3 bases; J trimming: 15 bases; junction bases outside the gene matches: 9. The CDR3 consists of 13 residues. From germline, CDR1 is KGHDR and CDR2 SFDVKD. The CDR3 sequence is CATSDIQAGASFF. The CDR3 DNA reads as TGTGCCACCAGTGATATCCAAGCGGGAGCGTCGTTCTTC.

The chain couples TRBV12-3 or TRBV12-4 to TRBJ2-1, with D unclear. The germline V and J ends were trimmed by 4 bases and 7 bases, with 14 bases remaining between them. There are 14 residues in the CDR3. The CDR3, as DNA: TGTGCCAGCAGTTCCAGTCCAACGGAGAATGAGCAGTTCTTC. Translation gives CASSSSPTENEQFF.

A few counts support this clonotype. The genes are TRBV14 and TRBJ2-7; 10 nucleotides line up with TRBD2. Germline loops: CDR1 SGHDN, CDR2 FVKESK. This CDR3 region has 15 residues. V gave up 4 bases and J gave up 2 bases; unmatched junction bases: 5. CDR3 coding DNA: TGTGCCAGCAGCCTAAGCCTAGCGGGAGCCTACGAGCAGTACTTC. Protein product: CASSLSLAGAYEQYF.

This chain's CDR3 is CASRPFTSGVTYEQYF. DNA for the CDR3: TGTGCCAGCAGGCCTTTCACTAGCGGGGTTACCTACGAGCAGTACTTC. This chain connects TRBV2 to TRBJ2-7, with TRBD2 matching over 10 bases. The CDR3 is 16 amino acids. Germline trimming cut 6 bases from V and 2 bases from J; bases unmatched to any gene: 10. The germline V gene encodes CDR1 SNHLY and CDR2 FYNNEI.

This chain links TRBV25-1 with TRBJ1-6, with a tentative D call TRBD1 (5 bases). CDR1 is MGHDK, CDR2 SYGVNS, per germline. Trimming removed 2 bases at V and 6 bases at J, with 17 bases between. This CDR3 is 17 amino acids long. The DNA of the CDR3 is TGTGCCAGCAGTGAACGAACGACGCCAGGGCTTAATTCACCCCTCCACTTT. Amino acid sequence: CASSERTTPGLNSPLHF. The whole variable domain, filled in from reference TRBV25-1 and TRBJ1-6, reads EADIYQTPRYLVIGTGKKITLECSQTMGHDKMYWYQQDPGMELHLIHYSYGVNSTEKGDLSSESTVSRIRTEHFPLTLESARPSHTSQYLCASSERTTPGLNSPLHFGNGTRLTVT.

The genes are TRBV5-1 and TRBJ2-4, with 7 bases aligning to TRBD1. The DNA end lines up better with TRBJ2-5; the J call may be wrong. From germline, CDR1 is SGHRS and CDR2 YFSETQ. This CDR3 contains 14 residues. The CDR3 sequence is CASGKDRTQETQYF. CDR3 bases: TGCGCCAGCGGAAAGGACAGGACTCAAGAGACCCAGTACTTC.

V is TRBV10-3 and J is TRBJ1-1; D possibly corresponds to TRBD1 (5 bases). V gave up 5 bases and J gave up 5 bases, with 18 bases separating them. The germline CDR1 and CDR2 sequences are ENHRY and SYGVKD. There are 15 residues in the CDR3. The CDR3 loop is CAISQRSTGGTEAFF. Written as DNA, the CDR3 is TGTGCCATCAGTCAGAGGTCCACAGGCGGGACTGAAGCTTTCTTT.

This chain uses TRBV5-1 with TRBJ1-2; no firm D call. The V gene's germline CDR1 is SGHRS and CDR2 YFSETQ. The germline V and J ends were trimmed by 2 bases and 0 bases, with 8 bases remaining between them. The CDR3 loop spans 14 amino acids. CDR3 nucleotides: TGCGCCAGCAGCTTTTACAGAGCTAACTATGGCTACACCTTC. This codes for CASSFYRANYGYTF. The full variable domain, with the rest looked up from reference TRBV5-1 and TRBJ1-2, is KAGVTQTPRYLIKTRGQQVTLSCSPISGHRSVSWYQQTPGQGLQFLFEYFSETQRNKGNFPGRFSGRQFSNSRSEMNVSTLELGDSALYLCASSFYRANYGYTFGSGTRLTVV.

This chain connects TRBV12-3 or TRBV12-4 to TRBJ2-7; D possibly matches TRBD1 or TRBD2 (5 bases each). This CDR3 has 15 residues. V was clipped by 4 bases and J by 2 bases, with 15 bases between them. The CDR3 spells CASSSAGTAAYEQYF. CDR3 DNA: TGTGCCAGCAGTTCAGCCGGGACCGCGGCCTACGAGCAGTACTTC.

CDR3 sequence reads: CSSGTSTDTQYF. The CDR3 DNA follows: TGCAGTAGCGGGACTAGCACAGATACGCAGTATTTT. This chain uses TRBV20-1 with TRBJ2-3; 7 nucleotides line up with TRBD2. Trimming took 8 bases from V and 0 from J; bases not matched to a gene: 2. Germline lookup yields CDR1 DFQATT and CDR2 SNEGSKA (reference sequence). The CDR3 length is 12 residues.

This chain links TRBV20-1 with TRBJ2-1; no clear D gene. This CDR3 has 11 residues. Germline V gives CDR1 DFQATT, CDR2 SNEGSKA (reference sequence). V was cut by 6 bases and J by 6 bases, with 9 bases left in between. The CDR3 sequence is CSAPRLNEQFF. DNA for the CDR3: TGCAGTGCCCCCCGACTCAATGAGCAGTTCTTC.

The rearrangement links TRBV20-1 to TRBJ2-5; 10 bases are shared with TRBD1. V gave up 1 base and J gave up 5 bases; unmatched junction bases: 7. This CDR3 region has 15 residues. CDR1 is DFQATT and CDR2 is SNEGSKA in the germline V gene (reference sequence). CDR3: CSARAGTGVWETQYF. CDR3 nucleotide sequence: TGCAGTGCTAGAGCCGGGACAGGGGTGTGGGAGACCCAGTACTTC.

Remarks on this clonotype: The junction differs from germline at one of its ends, possibly a read error. J is TRBJ2-3 and V is TRBV7-2, with a weak D call TRBD2 (6 bases). Germline assignment: CDR1 SGHTA and CDR2 FQGNSA. The CDR3 has 12 residues. The CDR3 protein is CVSSLLFEREYF. Written as DNA, the CDR3 is TGTGTCAGCAGCTTATTATTTGAGCGGGAGTATTTT.

This clonotype was picked up a small number of times. The chain recombines TRBV5-1 with TRBJ2-1, with TRBD2 identical over 11 bases. The V gene end was trimmed by 5 bases and the J gene end by 8 bases; junction bases not matched to a gene: 9. The germline CDR1 and CDR2 sequences are SGHRS and YFSETQ. This CDR3 region has 15 residues. CDR3 bases: TGCGCCAGCAGATTCGACCTAGCGGGAGGACATGAGCAGTTCTTC. It specifies CASRFDLAGGHEQFF.

The table lists this clonotype with a few counts. The DNA for the CDR3 is TGTGCCAGCAGCCAAGAGATGGGGCGGAGTGGCTACACCTTC. This sequence encodes CASSQEMGRSGYTF. The chain couples TRBV4-2 to TRBJ1-2; weak D call: TRBD1 (5 bases). V shed 0 bases and J shed 7 bases, with 12 bases lying between them. The germline V gene has CDR1 LGHNA and CDR2 YNFKEQ. The CDR3 loop spans 14 amino acids.

This clonotype has more than one count but fewer than ten. This chain uses TRBV27 with TRBJ1-5; D uncertain. V lost 3 bases, J lost 3 bases, and 9 bases lay in between. The CDR3 runs 14 residues. The germline CDR1 and CDR2 sequences are MNHEY and SMNVEV (reference sequence). The CDR3 nucleotides read TGTGCCAGCAGTTTCGGTGCAGACAATCAGCCCCAGCATTTT. It translates to CASSFGADNQPQHF.

The rearrangement links TRBV7-2 to TRBJ1-3, with a possible D match to TRBD1 (5 bases). V was pared by 4 bases and J by 0 bases, with 7 bases between. The germline V gene encodes CDR1 SGHTA and CDR2 FQGNSA. The CDR3 has 14 residues. CDR3 amino acids: CASSSGGSGNTIYF. CDR3 sequence (DNA): TGTGCCAGCAGCTCCGGGGGCTCTGGAAACACCATATATTTT.

The chain combines TRBV20-1 with TRBJ2-4; no clear D. Germline lookup yields CDR1 DFQATT and CDR2 SNEGSKA (reference sequence). Trimming took 0 bases from V and 6 from J, leaving 9 bases between them. The CDR3 loop spans 13 amino acids. Written as DNA, the CDR3 is TGCAGTGCTAGAGACCTGGGCACAAACATTCAGTACTTC. It codes for CSARDLGTNIQYF.